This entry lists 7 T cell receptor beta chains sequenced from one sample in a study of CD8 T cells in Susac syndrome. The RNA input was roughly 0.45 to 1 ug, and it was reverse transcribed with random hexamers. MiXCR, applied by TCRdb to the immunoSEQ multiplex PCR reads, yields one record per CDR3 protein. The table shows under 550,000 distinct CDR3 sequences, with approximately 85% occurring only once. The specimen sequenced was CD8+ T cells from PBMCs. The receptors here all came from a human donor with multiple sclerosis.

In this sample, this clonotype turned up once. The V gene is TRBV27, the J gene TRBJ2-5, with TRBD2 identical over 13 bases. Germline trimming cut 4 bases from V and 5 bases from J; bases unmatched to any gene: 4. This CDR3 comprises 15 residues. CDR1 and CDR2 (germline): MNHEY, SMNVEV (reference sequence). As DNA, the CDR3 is TGTGCCAGCAGTTGGACTAGCGGGAGTGGGGAGACCCAGTACTTC. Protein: CASSWTSGSGETQYF.

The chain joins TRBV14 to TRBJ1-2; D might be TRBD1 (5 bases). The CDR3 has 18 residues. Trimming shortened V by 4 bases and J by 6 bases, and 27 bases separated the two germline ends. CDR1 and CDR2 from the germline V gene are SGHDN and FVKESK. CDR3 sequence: CASSPGASRRTPYDGYTF. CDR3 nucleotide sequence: TGTGCCAGCAGCCCCGGGGCCAGCCGACGAACACCTTACGATGGCTACACCTTC.

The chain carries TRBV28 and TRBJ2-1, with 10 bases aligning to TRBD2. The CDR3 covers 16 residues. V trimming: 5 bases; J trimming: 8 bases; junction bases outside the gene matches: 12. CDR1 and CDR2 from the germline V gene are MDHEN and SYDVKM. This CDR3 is CASSLTSGVVGDEQFF. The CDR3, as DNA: TGTGCCAGCAGTCTTACTAGCGGGGTCGTTGGGGATGAGCAGTTCTTC.

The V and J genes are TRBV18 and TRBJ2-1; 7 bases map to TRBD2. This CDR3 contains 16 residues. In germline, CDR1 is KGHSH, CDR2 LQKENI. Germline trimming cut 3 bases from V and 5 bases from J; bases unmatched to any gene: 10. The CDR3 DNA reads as TGTGCCAGCTCACCGGGGTTAGCGGGTCACGACAATGAGCAGTTCTTC. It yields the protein CASSPGLAGHDNEQFF.

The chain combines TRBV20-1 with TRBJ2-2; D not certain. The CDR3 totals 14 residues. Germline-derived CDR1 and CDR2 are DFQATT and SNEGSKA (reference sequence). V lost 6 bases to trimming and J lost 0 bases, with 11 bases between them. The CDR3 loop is CSAADSSNTGELFF. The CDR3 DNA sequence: TGCAGTGCCGCCGACTCTTCGAACACCGGGGAGCTGTTTTTT.

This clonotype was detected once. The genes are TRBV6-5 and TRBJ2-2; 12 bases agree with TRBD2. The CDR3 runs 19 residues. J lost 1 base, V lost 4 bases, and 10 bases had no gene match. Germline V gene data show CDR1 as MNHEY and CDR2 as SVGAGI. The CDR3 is CASSLTSGRNPLNTGELFF. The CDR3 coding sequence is TGTGCCAGCAGTTTAACTAGCGGGAGGAACCCTTTGAACACCGGGGAGCTGTTTTTT.

The CDR3 nucleotides are TGTGCCAGCTCACCAACGGCAGGGGACACTGAAGCTTTCTTT. This encodes CASSPTAGDTEAFF. The genes are TRBV18 and TRBJ1-1, with TRBD1 as a possible D gene (6 bases). V was shortened by 2 bases and J by 3 bases, with 10 bases between the two germline ends. The germline V gene has CDR1 KGHSH and CDR2 LQKENI. The CDR3 covers 14 residues.